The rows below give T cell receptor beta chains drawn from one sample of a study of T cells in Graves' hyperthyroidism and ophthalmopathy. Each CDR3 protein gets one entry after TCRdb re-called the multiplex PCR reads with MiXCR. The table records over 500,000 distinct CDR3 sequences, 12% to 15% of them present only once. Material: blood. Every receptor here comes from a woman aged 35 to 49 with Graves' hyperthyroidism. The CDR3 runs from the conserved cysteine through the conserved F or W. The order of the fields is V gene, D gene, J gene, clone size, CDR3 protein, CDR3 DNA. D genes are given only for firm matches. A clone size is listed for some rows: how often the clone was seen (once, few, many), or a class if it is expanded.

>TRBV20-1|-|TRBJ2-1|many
CSAWPGTFTDEQFF
TGCAGTGCTTGGCCAGGTACATTTACAGATGAGCAGTTCTTC
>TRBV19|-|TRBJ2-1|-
CASSIGLYNEQFF
TGTGCCAGTAGTATAGGGCTGTACAATGAGCAGTTCTTC
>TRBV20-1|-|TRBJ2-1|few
CSAIPGTIYNEQFF
TGCAGTGCTATACCCGGGACCATCTACAATGAGCAGTTCTTC
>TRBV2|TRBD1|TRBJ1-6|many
CASSDLGQGNSPLHF
TGTGCCAGCAGTGACCTGGGACAGGGGAATTCACCCCTCCACTTT
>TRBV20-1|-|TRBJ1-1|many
CSARDDKRNTEAFF
TGCAGTGCTAGGGACGACAAAAGGAACACTGAAGCTTTCTTT
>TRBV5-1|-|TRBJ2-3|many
CASSLEPGTSTDTQYF
TGCGCCAGCAGCTTGGAACCCGGAACTAGCACAGATACGCAGTATTTT
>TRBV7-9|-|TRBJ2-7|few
CASSLEVNRVPEQYF
TGTGCCAGCAGCTTAGAGGTCAACAGGGTCCCCGAGCAGTACTTC
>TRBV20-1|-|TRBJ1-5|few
CSARDRMGSWSQPQHF
TGCAGTGCTAGAGATCGAATGGGCAGCTGGTCTCAGCCCCAGCATTTT
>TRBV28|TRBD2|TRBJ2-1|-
CAITQAGGTYNEQFF
TGTGCCATAACTCAAGCGGGAGGAACCTACAATGAGCAGTTCTTC
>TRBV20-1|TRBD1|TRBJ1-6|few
CSARDGQGPLHF
TGCAGTGCTAGAGACGGACAGGGACCCCTCCACTTT
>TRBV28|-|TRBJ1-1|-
CASISRSEAFF
TGTGCCAGCATCTCTAGGTCTGAAGCTTTCTTT
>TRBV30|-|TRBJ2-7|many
CAWSRETYEQYF
TGTGCCTGGAGTAGGGAAACCTACGAGCAGTACTTC
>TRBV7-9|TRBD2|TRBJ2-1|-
CASSLIGTSGDEQFF
TGTGCCAGCAGTTTAATCGGGACTAGCGGGGATGAGCAGTTCTTC
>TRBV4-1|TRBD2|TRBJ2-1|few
CASSPFGAGTSGVNEQFF
TGCGCCAGCAGCCCCTTTGGCGCCGGGACTAGCGGAGTCAATGAGCAGTTCTTC
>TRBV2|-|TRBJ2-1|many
CAIPGPIVNEQFF
TGTGCCATACCGGGACCGATAGTCAATGAGCAGTTCTTC
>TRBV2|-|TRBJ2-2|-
CASSAKQMAPGSCFF
-
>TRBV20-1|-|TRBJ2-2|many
CSAIGGTSNTGELFF
TGCAGTGCCATAGGGGGTACCTCGAACACCGGGGAGCTGTTTTTT
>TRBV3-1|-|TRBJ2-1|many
CASSQERGEQFF
TGTGCCAGCAGCCAAGAACGAGGGGAGCAGTTCTTC